This TCR beta chain was sequenced during a study of control samples from healthy donors and cancer patients. TCRdb keeps only in-frame clones here, not all; method: immunoSEQ multiplex PCR. The table lists some 100,000 clones, about 86% of them singletons. Germline CDR1 SGHTA, CDR2 FQGNSA. V dropped 2 bases and J dropped 5; count of bases not matched to a gene: 7. The CDR3 has 17 residues. V usage is TRBV7-2 and J usage is TRBJ1-6, with 9 bases identical to TRBD1. The sample was blood. The source is a young man in good health. CDR3 nucleotides: TGTGCCAGCAGCTTACGGGCCACAGGGGGCGATAATTCACCCCTCCACTTT. As protein: CASSLRATGGDNSPLHF.